This T cell receptor beta chain is drawn from a study of cytomegalovirus exposure and HLA in healthy donors. Study in general: Of 300 to 500 genotyped donors, around 86% grouped in the Caucasian-associated ancestry cluster.

CDR3 length equals 17 residues. CDR1 and CDR2 (germline): LNHDA, SQIVND (reference sequence). The trim removed 9 bases at V and 5 bases at J, leaving 21 bases unmatched. The PCR was carried out with 60 Vbeta primers and 13 Jbeta primers. Clones were sequenced by immunoSEQ multiplex PCR, and TCRdb holds only the in-frame ones, with some missing. The profile shows about 130,000 clones, nearly 80% of them singletons. The clonotype was recovered from a man younger than 45 in good health and CMV-seronegative. The V call is TRBV19, the J call TRBJ2-7; 8 nucleotides line up with TRBD2. Specimen: PBMCs. The CDR3, as DNA: TGTGCCAGCTCGCTAGGGGGTAGCGGGACCTTGGACCACGAGCAGTACTTC. Translation gives CASSLGGSGTLDHEQYF.